This TCR beta chain stems from a study of cytomegalovirus exposure and HLA in healthy donors. Study-level information: Membership in the Caucasian-associated ancestry cluster was found for 65% to 85% of almost 400 genotyped donors.

Concerning this clone itself: Its antigen is unknown.

The study, taken as a whole, reports: A later analysis reported that several of the most significant clusters appeared to be linked to common viral pathogens, among them Epstein-Barr virus.

Per germline, CDR1 MDHEN and CDR2 SYDVKM. V lost 10 bases to trimming and J lost 0 bases, with 13 bases between them. The CDR3 contains 14 residues. With 60 Vbeta and 13 Jbeta primers, the PCR was carried out. In the study's own analysis: Later, an analysis found 75 million to 90 million unique TCR beta chains, and roughly 9.9 million of these were shared. Sequencing used immunoSEQ multiplex PCR; TCRdb keeps in-frame clones, though not all of them. That table is the source of V, J and clone size, and D and trimming were worked out from the DNA. Of 100,000 or so clones detected, roughly three quarters appear once; the ten largest clones hold roughly 3.2%.

The J gene is TRBJ2-1, the V gene TRBV28, with D maybe TRBD2 (5 bases). The sample comprised PBMCs. The origin of this receptor is a man in his thirties or forties in good health and CMV-seronegative. In DNA, the CDR3 is TGTGCCACCCGAGGGCACAGCTCCTACAATGAGCAGTTCTTC. The encoded protein is CATRGHSSYNEQFF.